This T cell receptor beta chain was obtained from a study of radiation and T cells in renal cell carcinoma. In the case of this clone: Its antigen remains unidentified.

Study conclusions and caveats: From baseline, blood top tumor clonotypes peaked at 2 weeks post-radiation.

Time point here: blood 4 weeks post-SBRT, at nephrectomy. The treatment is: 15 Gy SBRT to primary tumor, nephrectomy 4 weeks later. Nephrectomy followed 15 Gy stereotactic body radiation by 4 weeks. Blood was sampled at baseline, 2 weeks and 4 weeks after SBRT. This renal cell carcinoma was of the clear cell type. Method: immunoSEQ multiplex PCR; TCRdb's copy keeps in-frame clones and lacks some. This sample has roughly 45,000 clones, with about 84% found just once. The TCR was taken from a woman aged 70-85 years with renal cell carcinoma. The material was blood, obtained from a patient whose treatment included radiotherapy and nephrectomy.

In DNA, the CDR3 is TGTGCCAGCAGCTCCCAGGGAGGTAGCGGGGGGGTAACAGATACGCAGTATTTT. This encodes CASSSQGGSGGVTDTQYF. The chain employs TRBV5-6 and TRBJ2-3; TRBD2 matches 11 bases. Germline loops: CDR1 SGHDT, CDR2 YYEEEE. The CDR3 totals 18 residues. Germline trimming cut 3 bases from V and 3 bases from J; bases unmatched to any gene: 12.